What follows are 17 T cell receptor beta chains derived from one specimen sequenced in a study of T cell responses to AZD1222 COVID-19 vaccine. Here immunoSEQ multiplex PCR was the method, and the copy in TCRdb shows in-frame clones only, minus some. Of roughly 270,000 clones listed, about 94% are singletons. The source material was peripheral blood, sampled 28 days after the second AZD1222 dose. The source of these receptors is an adult who received the AZD1222 COVID-19 vaccine.

This rearrangement joins TRBV12-5 to TRBJ2-1, with D uncertain. V lost 1 base, J lost 9 bases, and 10 bases lay in between. Germline V lookup: CDR1 LGHNT, CDR2 FRNRAP. The CDR3 loop spans 13 amino acids. The CDR3 loop is CASGLGVGPEQFF. DNA for the CDR3: TGTGCTAGTGGTTTGGGGGTCGGGCCTGAGCAGTTCTTC.

The chain's CDR3 is CAIRPQETQYF. In DNA form, the CDR3 reads TGTGCCATTCGCCCCCAAGAGACCCAGTACTTC. This sequence joins TRBV6-4 and TRBJ2-5; D remains unclear. The CDR3 contains 11 residues. The germline V gene has CDR1 MRHNA and CDR2 SNTAGT. The V gene lost 10 bases and the J gene lost 1 base, with 7 bases spanning the gap.

This clone showed up just once. V usage is TRBV29-1 and J usage is TRBJ1-2; 7 bases line up with TRBD1. CDR1 is SQVTM, CDR2 ANQGSEA, per germline. Trimming removed 4 bases from V and 2 bases from J; junction bases left unmatched: 7. This CDR3 region has 14 residues. CDR3 protein: CSVADRNPNYGYTF. The CDR3 DNA is TGCAGCGTTGCGGACAGGAACCCGAACTATGGCTACACCTTC.

The chain uses TRBV12-3 or TRBV12-4 and TRBJ1-2, with D possibly matching TRBD1 (5 bases). V was shortened by 6 bases and J by 4 bases, with 12 bases between the two germline ends. This CDR3 has 13 residues. The CDR3 reads CASSLQAIYGYTF. For the CDR3, the DNA is TGTGCCAGCAGCCTACAGGCTATCTATGGCTACACCTTC.

In this sample, this clone turned up once. The rearrangement uses TRBV28 and TRBJ1-2; D is undetermined. The germline V and J ends were trimmed by 8 bases and 8 bases, with 15 bases remaining between them. The CDR3 has 12 amino acids. CDR1 is MDHEN, CDR2 SYDVKM, per germline. The DNA for the CDR3 is TGTGCCAGCGGCGACGGTCCGGGGGGCTACACCTTC. Translation gives CASGDGPGGYTF.

The chain combines TRBV27 with TRBJ1-4; D is perhaps TRBD1 (6 bases). The germline gives CDR1 MNHEY, CDR2 SMNVEV (reference sequence). CDR3 length equals 14 residues. V was clipped by 5 bases and J by 8 bases, with 15 bases between them. The CDR3 sequence: CASSLPGEGEKLFF. For the CDR3, the DNA is TGTGCCAGCAGTCTTCCAGGGGAGGGGGAAAAACTGTTTTTT.

The chain is built from TRBV5-1 and TRBJ1-2, with TRBD1 as a possible D gene (5 bases). Trimming took 2 bases from V and 6 from J, leaving 11 bases between them. The CDR3 sequence is 13 residues long. The germline gives CDR1 SGHRS, CDR2 YFSETQ. In DNA form, the CDR3 reads TGCGCCAGCAGCTTCAGGGAGTATGATGGCTACACCTTC. Amino acids: CASSFREYDGYTF.

The V call is TRBV18, the J call TRBJ2-2, with D possibly matching TRBD1 (6 bases). Looked up from germline, CDR1 is KGHSH and CDR2 is LQKENI. This CDR3 region has 16 residues. V was shortened by 0 bases and J by 4 bases, with 12 bases between the two germline ends. CDR3 bases: TGTGCCAGCTCACCACCCGCCAGGGGTTTCACCGGGGAGCTGTTTTTT. Translated: CASSPPARGFTGELFF. Supplemented by reference TRBV18 and TRBJ2-2, the full variable domain reads NAGVMQNPRHLVRRRGQEARLRCSPMKGHSHVYWYRQLPEEGLKFMVYLQKENIIDESGMPKERFSAEFPKEGPSILRIQQVVRGDSAAYFCASSPPARGFTGELFFGEGSRLTVL.

The V gene is TRBV3-1 (or the pseudogene TRBV3-2), the J gene TRBJ2-3, with 7 bases fitting TRBD2. The V gene's germline CDR1 is LGHDT and CDR2 YNNKEL (reference sequence). CDR3 length equals 16 residues. V lost 1 base, J lost 0 bases, and 4 bases stayed unmatched. CDR3 in amino acids: CASSQGRRGSTDTQYF. CDR3 bases: TGTGCCAGCAGCCAAGGTAGGCGGGGGAGCACAGATACGCAGTATTTT.

V gene TRBV11-2 combines with J gene TRBJ1-6; D is undetermined. CDR1 and CDR2 (germline): SGHAT, FQNNGV. This CDR3 is 16 amino acids long. V was trimmed by 0 bases and J by 5 bases, leaving 11 bases between them. Here the CDR3 reads CASSLEGTAHNSPLHF. The CDR3 region has the DNA TGTGCCAGCAGCTTAGAGGGTACAGCCCATAATTCACCCCTCCACTTT.

The V gene is TRBV2, the J gene TRBJ1-5; D is undetermined. V dropped 3 bases and J dropped 0 bases, with 12 bases sitting between them. In germline, CDR1 is SNHLY, CDR2 FYNNEI. The CDR3 consists of 16 residues. CDR3 residues: CASSEELAYSNQPQHF. The CDR3, as DNA: TGTGCCAGCAGTGAGGAGCTAGCATATAGCAATCAGCCCCAGCATTTT.

The V call is TRBV28, the J call TRBJ1-1, with D possibly being TRBD1 (6 bases). CDR3 length: 12 amino acids. Trimming removed 6 bases from V and 4 bases from J, with 9 bases in between. The germline CDR1 and CDR2 sequences are MDHEN and SYDVKM. Written as DNA, the CDR3 is TGTGCCAGCAGGTCAGGGGCCACTGAAGCTTTCTTT. Amino acid sequence: CASRSGATEAFF. Full variable domain (outside the CDR3, taken from reference TRBV28 and TRBJ1-1): DVKVTQSSRYLVKRTGEKVFLECVQDMDHENMFWYRQDPGLGLRLIYFSYDVKMKEKGDIPEGYSVSREKKERFSLILESASTNQTSMYLCASRSGATEAFFGQGTRLTVV.

The chain couples TRBV27 to TRBJ1-4; D unclear. Germline V gene lookup returns CDR1 MNHEY and CDR2 SMNVEV (reference sequence). V lost 3 bases, J lost 3 bases, and 11 bases lay in between. The length of the CDR3 is 15 residues. The CDR3 is CASSFFGRANEKLFF. CDR3 coding DNA: TGTGCCAGCAGTTTTTTTGGTAGGGCTAATGAAAAACTGTTTTTT.

The J gene is TRBJ1-5, the V gene TRBV28; 7 bases line up with TRBD1. V was clipped by 7 bases and J by 0 bases; unmatched bases: 9. The CDR3 is 16 residues long. Germline V gene lookup returns CDR1 MDHEN and CDR2 SYDVKM. The CDR3 nucleotides read TGTGCCAGCACCACGGGACAGCCGAGTAGCAATCAGCCCCAGCATTTT. This translates into CASTTGQPSSNQPQHF. The whole variable domain, remainder taken from reference TRBV28 and TRBJ1-5, is DVKVTQSSRYLVKRTGEKVFLECVQDMDHENMFWYRQDPGLGLRLIYFSYDVKMKEKGDIPEGYSVSREKKERFSLILESASTNQTSMYLCASTTGQPSSNQPQHFGDGTRLSIL.

The CDR3 here is CASSDSWEQIRYTF. In nucleotides, the CDR3 is TGTGCCAGCAGTGATAGCTGGGAGCAGATCCGCTACACCTTC. The gene calls are TRBV6-1 and TRBJ1-2, with D unclear. Deletions cut 3 bases from V and 9 bases from J, with 17 bases between. This CDR3 region has 14 residues. Germline lookup yields CDR1 MNHNS and CDR2 SASEGT.

The chain combines TRBV3-1 (or the pseudogene TRBV3-2) with TRBJ1-2; D remains ambiguous. V was cut by 4 bases and J by 7 bases, with 7 bases left in between. There are 11 residues in the CDR3. Germline CDR1 is LGHDT and CDR2 is YNNKEL (reference sequence). The CDR3 loop reads CASSPGVGYTF. The DNA of the CDR3 is TGTGCCAGCAGCCCTGGCGTTGGCTACACCTTC.

The chain combines TRBV7-2 with TRBJ1-3; the D is unclear. The V and J ends lost 2 bases and 0 bases respectively, with 5 bases between them. This CDR3 has 14 amino acids. Germline CDR1 is SGHTA and CDR2 is FQGNSA. CDR3 sequence (DNA): TGTGCCAGCAGCTTACAGAGCTCTGGAAACACCATATATTTT. It translates to CASSLQSSGNTIYF.